These 5 T cell receptor beta chains were all obtained from the same sample, sequenced in a study of blood T cell repertoires in COVID-19. TCRdb keeps only in-frame clones here, not all; method: immunoSEQ multiplex PCR. The sample yields about 480,000 clones, 80% to 90% seen once. The sequencing sample was made of PBMCs or T cells enriched from blood (not recorded which). All receptors come from a woman aged 60-75 years who had recovered from COVID-19.

The V gene is TRBV3-1 (or the pseudogene TRBV3-2), the J gene TRBJ2-4, with 7 bases that match TRBD2. The CDR3 is made up of 18 amino acids. The junction had 9 bases not matched to a gene; V was cut back by 1 base and J by 0 bases. Per germline, CDR1 LGHDT and CDR2 YNNKEL (reference sequence). The CDR3 sequence: CASSQAGGRPLAKNIQYF. As DNA, the CDR3 is TGTGCCAGCAGCCAAGCGGGGGGAAGACCCTTAGCCAAAAACATTCAGTACTTC.

The V and J genes are TRBV18 and TRBJ2-2, with a possible D match to TRBD1 (5 bases). Germline assignment: CDR1 KGHSH and CDR2 LQKENI. The CDR3 spans 15 residues. The V gene lost 3 bases and the J gene lost 4 bases, with 12 bases spanning the gap. The CDR3 is CASSPTGLGTGELFF. In nucleotides, the CDR3 is TGTGCCAGCTCACCCACAGGCTTGGGCACCGGGGAGCTGTTTTTT. Filled out from reference TRBV18 and TRBJ2-2, the complete variable domain reads NAGVMQNPRHLVRRRGQEARLRCSPMKGHSHVYWYRQLPEEGLKFMVYLQKENIIDESGMPKERFSAEFPKEGPSILRIQQVVRGDSAAYFCASSPTGLGTGELFFGEGSRLTVL.

The J gene is TRBJ2-7, the V gene TRBV11-3, with a weak D call TRBD1 (6 bases). CDR1 SGHNT and CDR2 YENEEA come from the germline V gene. The CDR3 is 14 amino acids. V was pared by 1 base and J by 2 bases, with 9 bases between. The CDR3 reads CASSLGGGTYEQYF. For the CDR3, the DNA is TGTGCCAGCAGCTTAGGAGGGGGAACCTACGAGCAGTACTTC.

The chain employs TRBV10-2 and TRBJ1-2; D gene unclear. The CDR3 is 13 amino acids. Germline V lookup: CDR1 WSHSY, CDR2 SAAADI. The germline V and J ends were trimmed by 0 bases and 7 bases, with 9 bases remaining between them. Written as DNA, the CDR3 is TGCGCCAGCAGTGAGTCGAGTATACGTGGCTACACCTTC. Translating it yields CASSESSIRGYTF.

The chain uses TRBV5-4 and TRBJ1-1; TRBD1 aligns across 8 bases. V lost 4 bases, J lost 1 base, and 9 bases stayed unmatched. Per the germline V gene, CDR1 is SGHNT and CDR2 is YYREEE (reference sequence). This CDR3 contains 16 residues. The CDR3 DNA reads TGTGCCAGCAGCAGCATCGACAGGGGTGAGAACACTGAAGCTTTCTTT. Protein sequence: CASSSIDRGENTEAFF.